This T cell receptor (beta chain) was profiled in a study of blood T cell repertoires in COVID-19. Study background: Italy, Spain and the United States were the sources of the convalescent and acute COVID-19 samples. Sample material is recorded as cDNA or gDNA derived from T cells, B-cell-depleted T cells, or PBMCs.

Generated by immunoSEQ multiplex PCR, the TCRdb table keeps only in-frame clones and is missing some. The data contain 150,000 to 200,000 clones, approximately 90% of them singletons. This clone was recorded only once. Germline lookup yields CDR1 SNHLY and CDR2 FYNNEI. The V and J ends lost 7 bases and 3 bases respectively, with 12 bases between them. The CDR3 has 13 residues. Sequenced: peripheral blood. This chain uses TRBV2 with TRBJ1-2; no clear D. The receptor was isolated from a young man with acute or convalescent COVID-19. The CDR3 is CASMRNGYYGYTF. CDR3 bases: TGTGCCAGCATGCGGAACGGATACTATGGCTACACCTTC.